Below are 25 T cell receptor beta chains sequenced from a single sample in a study of T-cell reconstitution after alpha-beta-depleted transplantation in children. For TCRbeta, the library was prepared with unique molecular identifiers. TCRdb itself ran the PCR reads through MiXCR, one entry per CDR3 protein. The repertoire has 450,000 to 700,000 distinct CDR3 sequences, 25% to 30% of them found once; the top ten carry approximately 33%. Sequenced material: PBMCs, taken before TCRalphabeta/CD19-depleted stem cell transplant. These receptor sequences come from a boy in the first two years of life with Wiskott-Aldrich syndrome, due to receive a stem cell transplant.

The chain couples TRBV28 to TRBJ2-1; D is unclear. The CDR3 is 11 amino acids. Germline loops: CDR1 MDHEN, CDR2 SYDVKM. With 3 bases removed from V and 13 bases from J, the gap between germline ends came to 10 bases. CDR3 coding DNA: TGTGCCAGCAGTTTGACGACCGGCCAGTTCTTC. Translated: CASSLTTGQFF.

This clonotype was recorded a few times. This chain joins TRBV7-2 and TRBJ2-1; 15 bases are a match to TRBD2. The CDR3 extends over 16 amino acids. Unmatched junction bases numbered 1, after V lost 0 bases and J lost 7 bases. Germline CDR1 and CDR2: SGHTA and FQGNSA. The chain's CDR3 is CASSLAGTSGGNEQFF. In DNA form, the CDR3 reads TGTGCCAGCAGCTTAGCCGGGACTAGCGGGGGGAATGAGCAGTTCTTC.

The rearrangement links TRBV5-1 to TRBJ2-3; D ambiguous. CDR1 is SGHRS, CDR2 YFSETQ, per germline. The V and J ends lost 5 bases and 0 bases respectively, with 16 bases between them. The CDR3 sequence is 16 residues long. CDR3 in DNA: TGCGCCAGCAGTTTGCTTGTACAGCCTAGCACAGATACGCAGTATTTT. Its protein product is CASSLLVQPSTDTQYF. Together with reference TRBV5-1 and TRBJ2-3, the CDR3 gives the full variable domain: KAGVTQTPRYLIKTRGQQVTLSCSPISGHRSVSWYQQTPGQGLQFLFEYFSETQRNKGNFPGRFSGRQFSNSRSEMNVSTLELGDSALYLCASSLLVQPSTDTQYFGPGTRLTVL.

This chain links TRBV5-1 with TRBJ2-7, with D possibly TRBD1 on 8 matching bases. V dropped 4 bases and J dropped 1 base, with 15 bases sitting between them. Per germline, CDR1 SGHRS and CDR2 YFSETQ. The CDR3 contains 15 residues. The CDR3 is CASSSGTGPSYEQYF. CDR3 nucleotides: TGCGCCAGCAGCAGCGGGACAGGCCCGTCCTACGAGCAGTACTTC.

This clonotype appeared a few times. The chain couples TRBV30 to TRBJ1-6; D unresolved. V was clipped by 3 bases and J by 8 bases, with 11 bases between them. CDR1 and CDR2 (germline): GTSNPN, SVGIG (reference sequence). The CDR3 is 13 amino acids. The chain's CDR3 is CAWSPGNDSPLHF. Here the CDR3 DNA reads TGTGCCTGGAGCCCCGGGAACGATTCACCCCTCCACTTT.

In its sample, this clonotype was seen a few times. The rearrangement links TRBV6-5 to TRBJ2-7; a weak D match, TRBD1 (6 bases). Germline V CDR1 and CDR2: MNHEY, SVGAGI. V lost 5 bases to trimming and J lost 0 bases, with 11 bases between them. The length of the CDR3 is 14 residues. The CDR3 region has the DNA TGTGCCAGCAGTCACCGGGACATCTCCTACGAGCAGTACTTC. Its translation is CASSHRDISYEQYF.

The V gene is TRBV5-5, the J gene TRBJ1-5; a possible D gene is TRBD1 (5 bases). The CDR3 contains 14 residues. Looked up from germline, CDR1 is SGHKS and CDR2 is YYEKEE (reference sequence). Trimming took off 1 base at V and 3 bases at J, with 8 bases between the two ends. The CDR3 region has the DNA TGTGCCAGCAGCTTGAGGGGCTTCAATCAGCCCCAGCATTTT. This translates into CASSLRGFNQPQHF.

The gene calls are TRBV25-1 and TRBJ1-1; 9 nucleotides align to TRBD1. The CDR3 has 16 residues. Trimming cost V 6 bases and J 0 bases; bases outside gene matches: 8. The germline V gene encodes CDR1 MGHDK and CDR2 SYGVNS. This chain's CDR3 is CASRNRGLSMNTEAFF. The CDR3 DNA is TGTGCCAGCAGGAACAGGGGGCTCTCCATGAACACTGAAGCTTTCTTT.

This clonotype was counted many times. The J gene is TRBJ2-2, the V gene TRBV5-1; 7 nucleotides agree with TRBD1. The CDR3 extends over 14 amino acids. The V segment lost 4 bases and the J segment 4 bases; nucleotides outside the gene matches: 4. Looked up from germline, CDR1 is SGHRS and CDR2 is YFSETQ. The CDR3 here is CASSQAGGTGELFF. CDR3 nucleotide sequence: TGCGCCAGCAGCCAGGCAGGGGGCACCGGGGAGCTGTTTTTT.

The chain is built from TRBV5-6 and TRBJ2-2, with D perhaps TRBD1 (8 bases). V was trimmed by 3 bases and J by 7 bases, leaving 13 bases between them. In germline, CDR1 is SGHDT, CDR2 YYEEEE. This CDR3 has 14 residues. The CDR3 bases are TGTGCCAGCAGCTGGACAGGGAGGGGCGGGGAGCTGTTTTTT. Amino acids: CASSWTGRGGELFF.

This clonotype was observed a handful of times. The chain joins TRBV7-2 to TRBJ2-2; D unclear. This CDR3 comprises 12 residues. The germline CDR1 and CDR2 sequences are SGHTA and FQGNSA. The germline V and J ends were trimmed by 5 bases and 6 bases, with 7 bases remaining between them. The CDR3 region has the DNA TGTGCCAGCAGCCCCCTGGCCGGGGAGCTGTTTTTT. Translating gives CASSPLAGELFF.

The chain joins TRBV20-1 to TRBJ2-1, with TRBD2 identical over 9 bases. This CDR3 is built from 15 residues. Germline V gives CDR1 DFQATT, CDR2 SNEGSKA (reference sequence). J gave up 1 base and V 2 bases, and 3 bases lay outside the gene matches. Written as DNA, the CDR3 is TGCAGTGCTAGAAAGGCGGGAGGGTCCTACAATGAGCAGTTCTTC. The encoded protein is CSARKAGGSYNEQFF.

This clonotype was observed a few times. This sequence joins TRBV29-1 and TRBJ2-5, with TRBD2 as a possible D gene (5 bases). The V end lost 7 bases, the J end lost 1 base, and 13 bases lay between the germline ends. In germline, CDR1 is SQVTM, CDR2 ANQGSEA. This CDR3 comprises 13 residues. Here the CDR3 DNA reads TGCAGCGCCCAGCCGGGGTCCCAAGAGACCCAGTACTTC. It is translated as CSAQPGSQETQYF.

The chain employs TRBV20-1 and TRBJ2-1; 12 nucleotides line up with TRBD2. The CDR3 is 17 amino acids. The junction had 8 bases not matched to a gene; V was cut back by 5 bases and J by 0 bases. CDR1 DFQATT and CDR2 SNEGSKA come from the germline V gene (reference sequence). The DNA for the CDR3 is TGCAGTGCTCCCCCTGAGACTAGCGGGAGCTCCTACAATGAGCAGTTCTTC. Translating gives CSAPPETSGSSYNEQFF.

The rearrangement uses TRBV6-1 and TRBJ2-7; 13 nucleotides align to TRBD2. Germline lookup yields CDR1 MNHNS and CDR2 SASEGT. CDR3 length equals 15 residues. V was clipped by 5 bases and J by 4 bases; unmatched bases: 5. DNA for the CDR3: TGTGCCAGCAGTAGACTAGCGGGGGGATTTTACGAGCAGTACTTC. Residues: CASSRLAGGFYEQYF.

The chain links TRBV20-1 to TRBJ2-7, with 8 bases aligning to TRBD1. CDR1 and CDR2 (germline): DFQATT, SNEGSKA (reference sequence). The J segment lost 6 bases and the V segment lost 0 bases, leaving 22 bases of the junction unmatched. The CDR3 is 19 residues long. The CDR3 coding sequence is TGCAGTGCTAGAGATCAAGCCAGGGGGCGCTTTTTTTCTGGCTCCGAGCAGTACTTC. It yields the protein CSARDQARGRFFSGSEQYF.

This chain joins TRBV7-8 and TRBJ1-4, with 10 bases that match TRBD1. V shed 5 bases, J shed 5 bases, and the junction held 5 bases outside the gene matches. The CDR3 runs to 15 residues. Germline V gene sequence: CDR1 SGHVS, CDR2 FQNEAQ. The CDR3 DNA follows: TGTGCCAGCAGCCGACCGGGACAGGGGAATGAAAAACTGTTTTTT. Its protein is CASSRPGQGNEKLFF.

This clonotype has only a few counts. At one end the junction does not follow the germline gene, possibly because of a read error. The CDR3 bases are TGTGCCAGCAGTTTAGGGGAGGCCAGTTACAATGAGCAGTTCTTC. Residues: CASSLGEASYNEQFF. The chain carries TRBV7-2 and TRBJ2-1; TRBD2 is a possible D gene (6 bases). The CDR3 covers 15 residues. Germline assignment: CDR1 SGHTA and CDR2 FQGNSA.

The chain joins TRBV6-5 to TRBJ1-2, with 8 bases fitting TRBD1. Germline assignment: CDR1 MNHEY and CDR2 SVGAGI. The CDR3 consists of 15 residues. V trimming: 3 bases; J trimming: 4 bases; junction bases outside the gene matches: 7. CDR3 nucleotide sequence: TGTGCCAGCAGTTATCGAGGACAGGGTAGCTATGGCTACACCTTC. Its protein is CASSYRGQGSYGYTF.

A few counts support this clonotype. The chain couples TRBV7-9 to TRBJ2-7; the D gene is possibly TRBD2 (6 bases). CDR1 SEHNR and CDR2 FQNEAQ come from the germline V gene (reference sequence). Trimming shortened V by 3 bases and J by 6 bases, and 12 bases separated the two germline ends. The CDR3 is 13 residues long. CDR3 in DNA: TGTGCCAGCAGCTTGCGGGATATAAGCGAGCAGTACTTC. It encodes CASSLRDISEQYF.

Many counts were recorded for this clonotype. V and J are TRBV20-1 and TRBJ2-5; D uncertain. V dropped 5 bases and J dropped 1 base, with 2 bases sitting between them. Germline-derived CDR1 and CDR2 are DFQATT and SNEGSKA (reference sequence). The CDR3 length is 10 residues. The CDR3 here is CSAFQETQYF. CDR3 sequence (DNA): TGCAGTGCTTTCCAAGAGACCCAGTACTTC.

The V and J genes are TRBV10-3 and TRBJ2-7; D not resolved. The V gene lost 5 bases and the J gene lost 0 bases, with 8 bases spanning the gap. Germline V gene data show CDR1 as ENHRY and CDR2 as SYGVKD. CDR3 length: 13 residues. CDR3 protein: CAISSSSSYEQYF. The CDR3 DNA sequence: TGTGCCATCAGTAGCTCCAGCTCCTACGAGCAGTACTTC.

Comment on this clonotype: Just one base apart from a much larger clone, this may be a read error. The chain carries TRBV27 and TRBJ2-6; D tentatively fits TRBD1 or TRBD2 (6 bases each). Germline CDR1 and CDR2: MNHEY and SMNVEV (reference sequence). CDR3 length equals 17 residues. CDR3 coding DNA: TGTGCCAGCAGCCGAATTCATAGCGACTCGGGGGCCAACTTCCTGACTTTC. It is translated as CASSRIHSDSGANFLTF.

In its sample, this clonotype was seen a few times. This rearrangement joins TRBV3-1 to TRBJ1-4; tentatively, D is TRBD1 (5 bases). Germline V lookup: CDR1 LGHDT, CDR2 YNNKEL (reference sequence). This CDR3 contains 16 residues. Trimming removed 2 bases from V and 0 bases from J, with 10 bases in between. Here the CDR3 reads CASSQRSTATNEKLFF. CDR3 sequence (DNA): TGTGCCAGCAGCCAAAGATCGACAGCAACTAATGAAAAACTGTTTTTT.

This chain links TRBV4-1 with TRBJ2-2; D unclear. The CDR3 consists of 14 residues. V lost 0 bases and J 7 bases, leaving 9 bases between the germline ends. The germline V gene encodes CDR1 MGHRA and CDR2 YSYEKL. CDR3 residues: CASSQDFPIGELFF. The CDR3 bases are TGCGCCAGCAGCCAAGATTTTCCGATCGGGGAGCTGTTTTTT.